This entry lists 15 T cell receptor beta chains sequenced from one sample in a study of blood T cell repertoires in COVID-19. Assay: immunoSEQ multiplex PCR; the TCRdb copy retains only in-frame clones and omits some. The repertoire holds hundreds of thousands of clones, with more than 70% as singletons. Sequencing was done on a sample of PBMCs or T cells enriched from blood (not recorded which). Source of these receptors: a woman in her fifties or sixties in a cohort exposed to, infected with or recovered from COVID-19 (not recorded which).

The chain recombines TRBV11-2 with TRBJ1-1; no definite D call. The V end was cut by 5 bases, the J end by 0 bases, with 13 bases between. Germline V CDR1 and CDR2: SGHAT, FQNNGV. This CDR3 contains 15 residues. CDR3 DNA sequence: TGTGCCAGCAGCGCTAAGGCTCGGGTGAACACTGAAGCTTTCTTT. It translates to CASSAKARVNTEAFF.

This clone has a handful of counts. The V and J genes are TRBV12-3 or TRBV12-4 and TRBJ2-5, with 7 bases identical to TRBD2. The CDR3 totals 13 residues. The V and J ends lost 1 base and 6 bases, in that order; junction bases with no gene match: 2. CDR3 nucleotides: TGTGCCAGCAGTTTAGGGGGAGGGAAGACCCAGTACTTC. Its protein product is CASSLGGGKTQYF.

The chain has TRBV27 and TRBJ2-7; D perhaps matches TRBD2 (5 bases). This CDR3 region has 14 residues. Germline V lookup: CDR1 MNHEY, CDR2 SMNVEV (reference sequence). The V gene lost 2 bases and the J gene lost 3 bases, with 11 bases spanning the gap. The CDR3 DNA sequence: TGTGCCAGCAGTTTAAAGGGCGGGCGCTACGAGCAGTACTTC. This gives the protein CASSLKGGRYEQYF.

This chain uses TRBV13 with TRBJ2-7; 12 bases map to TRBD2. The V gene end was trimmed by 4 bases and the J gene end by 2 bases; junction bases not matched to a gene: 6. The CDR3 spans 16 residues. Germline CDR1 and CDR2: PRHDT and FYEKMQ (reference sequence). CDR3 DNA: TGTGCCAGCAGCTCCTGGACTAGCGGGAAGACCTACGAGCAGTACTTC. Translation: CASSSWTSGKTYEQYF.

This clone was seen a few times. The CDR3 loop reads CASSFQGPNTGELFF. The CDR3 bases are TGTGCCAGCAGCTTCCAGGGCCCGAACACCGGGGAGCTGTTTTTT. The chain carries TRBV7-2 and TRBJ2-2, with D tentatively TRBD1 (5 bases). The V gene lost 3 bases and the J gene lost 0 bases, with 8 bases spanning the gap. CDR3 length equals 15 residues. Germline lookup yields CDR1 SGHTA and CDR2 FQGNSA.

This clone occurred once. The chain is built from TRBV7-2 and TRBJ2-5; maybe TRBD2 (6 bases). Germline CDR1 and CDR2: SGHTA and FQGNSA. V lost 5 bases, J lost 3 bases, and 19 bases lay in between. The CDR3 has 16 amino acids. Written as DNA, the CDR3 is TGTGCCAGCAGCCCCCTGGGCGCGGGACTCAAAGAGACCCAGTACTTC. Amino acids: CASSPLGAGLKETQYF.

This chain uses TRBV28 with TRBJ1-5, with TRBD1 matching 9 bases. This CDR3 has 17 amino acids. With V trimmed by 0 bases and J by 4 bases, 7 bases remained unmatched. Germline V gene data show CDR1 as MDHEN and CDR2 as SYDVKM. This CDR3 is CASSLWSTGQGNQPQHF. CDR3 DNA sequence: TGTGCCAGCAGTTTATGGTCAACGGGACAGGGAAATCAGCCCCAGCATTTT.

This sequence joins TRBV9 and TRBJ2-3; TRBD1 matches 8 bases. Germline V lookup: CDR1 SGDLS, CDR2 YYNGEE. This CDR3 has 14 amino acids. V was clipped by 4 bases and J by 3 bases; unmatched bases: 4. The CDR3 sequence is CASSPRDRTDTQYF. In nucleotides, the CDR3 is TGTGCCAGCAGCCCTCGGGACAGGACAGATACGCAGTATTTT.

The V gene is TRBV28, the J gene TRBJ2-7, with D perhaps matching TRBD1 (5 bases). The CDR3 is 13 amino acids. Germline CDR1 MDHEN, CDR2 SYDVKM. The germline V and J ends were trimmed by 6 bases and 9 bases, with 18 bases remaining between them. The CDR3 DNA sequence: TGTGCCAGCAGCCCACGACAGCCAGCCGGGCAGTACTTC. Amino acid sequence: CASSPRQPAGQYF.

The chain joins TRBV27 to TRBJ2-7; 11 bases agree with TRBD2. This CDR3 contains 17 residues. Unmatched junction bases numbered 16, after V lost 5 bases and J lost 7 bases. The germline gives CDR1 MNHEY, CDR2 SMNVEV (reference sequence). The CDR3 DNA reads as TGTGCCAGCAGTGCACAACGTAGCGGGAGGGCCTTTGGGGAGCAGTACTTC. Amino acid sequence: CASSAQRSGRAFGEQYF.

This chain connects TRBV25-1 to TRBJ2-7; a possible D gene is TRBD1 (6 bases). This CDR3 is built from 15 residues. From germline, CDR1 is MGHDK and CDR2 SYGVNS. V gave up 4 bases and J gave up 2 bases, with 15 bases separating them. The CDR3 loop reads CASSATRDTTYEQYF. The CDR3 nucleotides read TGTGCCAGCAGTGCCACTCGGGACACAACCTACGAGCAGTACTTC.

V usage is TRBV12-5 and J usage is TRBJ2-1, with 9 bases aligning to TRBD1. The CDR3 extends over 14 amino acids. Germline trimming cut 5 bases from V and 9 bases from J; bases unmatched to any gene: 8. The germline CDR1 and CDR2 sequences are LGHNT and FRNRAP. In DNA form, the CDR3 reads TGTGCTAGTGGTCTTTCCGGGACAGGGAGTGAGCAGTTCTTC. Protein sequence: CASGLSGTGSEQFF.

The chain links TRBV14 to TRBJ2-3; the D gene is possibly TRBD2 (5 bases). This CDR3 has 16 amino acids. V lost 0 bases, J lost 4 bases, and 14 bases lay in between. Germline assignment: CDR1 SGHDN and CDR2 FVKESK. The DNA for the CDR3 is TGTGCCAGCAGCCAAGATCCGAGGGCCGGGTCAGATACGCAGTATTTT. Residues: CASSQDPRAGSDTQYF.

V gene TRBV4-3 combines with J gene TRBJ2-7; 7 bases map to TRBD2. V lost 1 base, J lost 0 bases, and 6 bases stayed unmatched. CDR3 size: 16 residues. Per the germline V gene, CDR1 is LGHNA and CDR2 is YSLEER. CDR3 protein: CASSQGVLAVSYEQYF. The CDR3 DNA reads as TGCGCCAGCAGCCAAGGGGTCCTAGCGGTCTCCTACGAGCAGTACTTC.

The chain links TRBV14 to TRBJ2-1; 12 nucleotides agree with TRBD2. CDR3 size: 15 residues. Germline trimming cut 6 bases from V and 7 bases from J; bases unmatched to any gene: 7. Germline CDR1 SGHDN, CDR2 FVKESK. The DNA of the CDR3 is TGTGCCAGCAGTCGGACTAGCGGGAACCGGAATGAGCAGTTCTTC. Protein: CASSRTSGNRNEQFF.